This T cell receptor (beta chain) was obtained from a study of siplizumab effects on memory and regulatory T cells. Turning to this clone: Its antigen is as yet unknown.

Trimming removed 0 bases from V and 4 bases from J, with 6 bases in between. The CDR3 spans 12 residues. In germline, CDR1 is SQVTM, CDR2 ANQGSEA. Findings of the study overall: Mean Treg-derived proportions of mappable alloreactive CD4+ clones were just under 70% for siplizumab and roughly 30% for controls. It seemed that naive T cells were more diverse than memory cells and were major contributors to the alloresponse. It was not possible to assign a naive or memory phenotype to roughly 75-95% of proliferating CD4+ or CD8+ clones.

Data came from immunoSEQ multiplex PCR; TCRdb stores just in-frame clones and leaves some out. The repertoire consists of about 120,000 clones, with around 93% occurring once and the leading ten covering around 0.15%. The sequence came from a human donor in good health. The sequenced sample consisted of non-Treg CD4+ T cells sorted from blood. V and J are TRBV29-1 and TRBJ2-5; a weak D match, TRBD1 (6 bases). Here the CDR3 reads CSVEDRGETQYF. In DNA form, the CDR3 reads TGCAGCGTTGAAGACAGGGGAGAGACCCAGTACTTC.